The clone carrying this TCR beta chain was picked up many times. Its antigen is not known. The sample originates from a study of T cells after posttransplantation cyclophosphamide. Broader study findings: Skin or GI-infiltrating T cells shared few TRB sequences with blood. Later post-transplant blood repertoires were often dominated by donor CD8+ memory clones.

The assay was immunoSEQ multiplex PCR, and TCRdb's table has in-frame clones only and misses some. Recorded here are around 44,000 clones, none singletons. CDR3 size: 13 residues. Germline assignment: CDR1 LNHDA and CDR2 SQIVND (reference sequence). Trimming cost V 5 bases and J 7 bases, with 14 bases left between them. The chain carries TRBV19 and TRBJ1-2; possible D gene TRBD1, 6 bases. This TCR was recovered from a man in his forties or fifties in good health, CMV-negative, and a related stem cell transplant donor. Sequencing was performed on PBMCs. CDR3 residues: CASSLQGTRGYTF. DNA for the CDR3: TGTGCCAGTAGTCTACAGGGCACGCGTGGCTACACCTTC. Full variable domain (missing parts from reference TRBV19 and TRBJ1-2): DGGITQSPKYLFRKEGQNVTLSCEQNLNHDAMYWYRQDPGQGLRLIYYSQIVNDFQKGDIAEGYSVSREKKESFPLTVTSAQKNPTAFYLCASSLQGTRGYTFGSGTRLTVV.